Below are 20 T cell receptor beta chains sequenced from a single sample in a study of cytomegalovirus exposure and HLA in healthy donors. TCRdb's table, derived via immunoSEQ multiplex PCR, lists solely in-frame clones and lacks some. The sample holds 150,000 or so clones, around 81% seen once. Sequencing was performed on PBMCs. The receptors here all came from a young man in good health and CMV-seropositive.

The chain carries TRBV7-2 and TRBJ2-2; 7 bases are a match to TRBD1. Losses at the gene ends were 4 bases for V and 6 bases for J; bases not matched to a gene: 2. The germline V gene encodes CDR1 SGHTA and CDR2 FQGNSA. The CDR3 loop spans 13 amino acids. CDR3 bases: TGTGCCAGCAGCTCTGACAGGGCCGGGGAGCTGTTTTTT. Its protein is CASSSDRAGELFF.

This clone was seen a few times. The chain links TRBV10-1 to TRBJ1-6; D gene uncertain. There are 17 residues in the CDR3. V lost 5 bases to trimming and J lost 10 bases, with 24 bases between them. Germline CDR1 and CDR2: WNHNN and SYGVQD (reference sequence). Here the CDR3 DNA reads TGCGCCAGCAGTCTCCTTCGGTCAGACAACCTTACCTCACCCCTCCACTTT. Its protein is CASSLLRSDNLTSPLHF.

J is TRBJ2-1 and V is TRBV9; 11 nucleotides match TRBD2. V gave up 0 bases and J gave up 7 bases; unmatched junction bases: 9. Per the germline V gene, CDR1 is SGDLS and CDR2 is YYNGEE. The CDR3 has 17 amino acids. The CDR3 sequence: CASSVVLAGASGNEQFF. The CDR3 region has the DNA TGTGCCAGCAGCGTAGTACTAGCGGGGGCTTCTGGGAATGAGCAGTTCTTC.

The chain is built from TRBV9 and TRBJ2-3; 10 nucleotides match TRBD1. Germline CDR1 SGDLS, CDR2 YYNGEE. This CDR3 has 15 residues. V shed 3 bases, J shed 5 bases, and the junction held 6 bases outside the gene matches. For the CDR3, the DNA is TGTGCCAGCAGCGGACCGGGACAGGGGCAAGATACGCAGTATTTT. This encodes CASSGPGQGQDTQYF.

This clone was seen a handful of times. The gene calls are TRBV7-3 and TRBJ2-5, with D maybe TRBD2 (6 bases). Germline V lookup: CDR1 SGHTA, CDR2 FQGTGA. This CDR3 region has 17 residues. The germline V and J ends were trimmed by 1 base and 5 bases, with 20 bases remaining between them. CDR3 loop: CASSLNPPLALGETQYF. The CDR3 DNA is TGTGCCAGCAGCTTAAATCCCCCACTAGCTTTGGGGGAGACCCAGTACTTC.

The V call is TRBV7-9, the J call TRBJ1-1, with D possibly TRBD1 on 5 matching bases. Trimming stripped 1 base from V and 5 bases from J, with 11 bases between. The length of the CDR3 is 14 residues. CDR1 SEHNR and CDR2 FQNEAQ come from the germline V gene (reference sequence). The chain's CDR3 is CASSLVGGLTEAFF. The CDR3 coding sequence is TGTGCCAGCAGCTTAGTGGGGGGTCTGACTGAAGCTTTCTTT. Based on the CDR3 plus reference TRBV7-9 and TRBJ1-1, the full variable domain is DTGVSQNPRHKITKRGQNVTFRCDPISEHNRLYWYRQTLGQGPEFLTYFQNEAQLEKSRLLSDRFSAERPKGSFSTLEIQRTEQGDSAMYLCASSLVGGLTEAFFGQGTRLTVV.

The chain recombines TRBV29-1 with TRBJ2-3; 9 bases are shared with TRBD1. V gave up 1 base and J gave up 1 base; unmatched junction bases: 0. Germline V lookup: CDR1 SQVTM, CDR2 ANQGSEA. The CDR3 length is 14 residues. The CDR3 DNA follows: TGCAGCGTTGAAGGGACAGGGGGCACAGATACGCAGTATTTT. Its protein is CSVEGTGGTDTQYF.

The chain employs TRBV7-6 and TRBJ1-4, with D possibly being TRBD1 (6 bases). V lost 6 bases and J lost 10, with 18 bases in between. Germline CDR1 SGHVS, CDR2 FNYEAQ. The CDR3 is 14 residues long. This CDR3 reads CASSPGSKGGKLFF. The CDR3 DNA is TGTGCCAGCAGTCCTGGATCCAAAGGGGGAAAACTGTTTTTT.

The rearrangement links TRBV7-2 to TRBJ1-2; the match to TRBD1 covers 9 bases. The CDR3 extends over 16 amino acids. Germline V gene data show CDR1 as SGHTA and CDR2 as FQGNSA. Trimming removed 4 bases from V and 4 bases from J; junction bases left unmatched: 10. For the CDR3, the DNA is TGTGCCAGCAGCTCTTCCGGGGGACAGGGCGTCTATGGCTACACCTTC. Protein product: CASSSSGGQGVYGYTF.

This chain uses TRBV5-1 with TRBJ2-5; TRBD1 aligns across 10 bases. This CDR3 has 17 amino acids. V trimming: 3 bases; J trimming: 6 bases; junction bases outside the gene matches: 14. Germline V lookup: CDR1 SGHRS, CDR2 YFSETQ. CDR3 region: CASSSKGDRGRKKTQYF. The CDR3 coding sequence is TGCGCCAGCAGCTCCAAAGGGGACAGGGGTAGAAAAAAGACCCAGTACTTC.

The chain couples TRBV2 to TRBJ1-3; D possibly corresponds to TRBD1 (6 bases). Between the trimmed V and J ends, which lost 3 bases and 0 bases, there was a span of 12 bases. In germline, CDR1 is SNHLY, CDR2 FYNNEI. This CDR3 region has 16 residues. CDR3: CASSDGQLYSGNTIYF. Written as DNA, the CDR3 is TGTGCCAGCAGTGATGGACAGCTTTACTCTGGAAACACCATATATTTT. Complete variable domain (other parts from reference TRBV2 and TRBJ1-3): EPEVTQTPSHQVTQMGQEVILRCVPISNHLYFYWYRQILGQKVEFLVSFYNNEISEKSEIFDDQFSVERPDGSNFTLKIRSTKLEDSAMYFCASSDGQLYSGNTIYFGEGSWLTVV.

This chain links TRBV6-5 with TRBJ2-2; the D gene is possibly TRBD2 (6 bases). The germline gives CDR1 MNHEY, CDR2 SVGAGI. The V gene lost 3 bases and the J gene lost 4 bases, with 9 bases spanning the gap. The CDR3 consists of 14 residues. The CDR3 DNA follows: TGTGCCAGCAGTTATCAGGAGGGCACCGGGGAGCTGTTTTTT. This codes for CASSYQEGTGELFF.

This chain uses TRBV30 with TRBJ1-1; a weak D match, TRBD1 (6 bases). V lost 2 bases, J lost 7 bases, and 14 bases lay in between. There are 13 residues in the CDR3. Looked up from germline, CDR1 is GTSNPN and CDR2 is SVGIG (reference sequence). The chain's CDR3 is CAWSKQGGHEAFF. CDR3 DNA sequence: TGTGCCTGGAGTAAACAGGGCGGCCATGAAGCTTTCTTT.

This clone came up a few times. This chain uses TRBV5-1 with TRBJ1-6, with 9 bases matching TRBD1. V lost 5 bases, J lost 4 bases, and 4 bases stayed unmatched. This CDR3 is built from 15 residues. The germline CDR1 and CDR2 sequences are SGHRS and YFSETQ. CDR3 bases: TGCGCCAGCAGGCGGACAGGGGAGTATAATTCACCCCTCCACTTT. Protein sequence: CASRRTGEYNSPLHF.

This CDR3 reads CASNQLAGGNEQYF. CDR3 coding DNA: TGTGCCAGCAACCAACTAGCGGGGGGAAACGAGCAGTACTTC. V gene TRBV7-2 combines with J gene TRBJ2-7, with 12 bases lining up with TRBD2. From germline, CDR1 is SGHTA and CDR2 FQGNSA. Trimming cost V 7 bases and J 5 bases; bases outside gene matches: 6. The CDR3 is 14 residues long.

This clone was picked up a small number of times. This sequence joins TRBV19 and TRBJ1-6; D ambiguous. This CDR3 region has 14 residues. Germline assignment: CDR1 LNHDA and CDR2 SQIVND (reference sequence). The CDR3 nucleotides are TGTGCGTCTCTCGCGGGTTCCTATAATTCACCCCTCCACTTT. Its translation is CASLAGSYNSPLHF.

A remark on this clone: One end of the junction does not line up with germline, which may come from a read error. V gene TRBV7-7 combines with J gene TRBJ2-7, with 7 nucleotides matching TRBD1. This CDR3 is 16 amino acids long. Germline assignment: CDR1 SSHAT and CDR2 FNYEAQ (reference sequence). Here the CDR3 DNA reads TGTGCTAGCAGCCCACTCCAGGGGGTACACTCCTACGAGCAGTACTTC. This sequence encodes CASSPLQGVHSYEQYF.

The gene calls are TRBV2 and TRBJ2-3; TRBD2 agrees at 12 bases. The germline V gene has CDR1 SNHLY and CDR2 FYNNEI. The CDR3 loop spans 17 amino acids. Trimming at V came to 6 bases and at J to 5 bases, leaving 12 bases not matched to a gene. The CDR3 DNA sequence: TGTGCCAGCAGGGATCTCCTAGCGGGGGGGAGAAAAGATACGCAGTATTTT. It translates to CASRDLLAGGRKDTQYF.

The rearrangement links TRBV6-6 to TRBJ1-1; 8 bases line up with TRBD1. Trimming removed 10 bases from V and 0 bases from J; junction bases left unmatched: 7. The CDR3 spans 14 residues. Germline CDR1 MNHNY, CDR2 SVGAGI (reference sequence). This CDR3 is CATGQGVVNTEAFF. As DNA, the CDR3 is TGTGCCACAGGACAGGGCGTGGTGAACACTGAAGCTTTCTTT.

The chain recombines TRBV11-2 with TRBJ2-7; 11 bases fit TRBD2. Germline loops: CDR1 SGHAT, CDR2 FQNNGV. The CDR3 spans 15 residues. The V segment lost 6 bases and the J segment 7 bases; nucleotides outside the gene matches: 11. In DNA form, the CDR3 reads TGTGCCAGCAGAGGGACTAGCGGTTATCAGGAGGAGCAGTACTTC. This sequence encodes CASRGTSGYQEEQYF.